The rows below give T cell receptor beta chains drawn from one sample of a study of CD8+ T cells in alopecia areata. Using immunoSEQ multiplex PCR, the repertoire was profiled, and TCRdb retains in-frame clones only, with some absent. The sample shows about 99,000 clones, approximately 58% of them seen only once. The specimen sequenced was CD4+ T cells sorted from blood. The receptors were sampled from a human donor in good health. CDR3s include the opening cysteine and the closing phenylalanine or tryptophan. The D gene is left open where the match is weak. Some rows mark clone size as missing; the rest say once, few, many or name a class of expanded clone.

V	D	size	J	DNA	CDR3
TRBV9	-	-	TRBJ1-1	TGTGCCAGCAGCTCCAGGAAAGGGCCTTTGAACACTGAAGCTTTCTTT	CASSSRKGPLNTEAFF
TRBV5-6	-	few	TRBJ2-7	TGTGCCAGCAGCTCCTTCTACGAGCAGTACTTC	CASSSFYEQYF
TRBV7-3	TRBD2	-	TRBJ2-3	TGTGCCAGCAGCCCTGGACTAGCCTATGATACGCAGTATTTT	CASSPGLAYDTQYF
TRBV29-1	-	few	TRBJ1-2	TGCAGCGTTGAGTATCTTACAAACTATGGCTACACCTTC	CSVEYLTNYGYTF
TRBV18	-	-	TRBJ1-6	TGTGCCAGCTCCCGACAGTCTAGCTCCTATAATTCACCCCTCCACTTT	CASSRQSSSYNSPLHF
TRBV19	-	-	TRBJ1-2	TGTGCCAGTAGTCTAAGGGCTGAGGGCTATGGCTACACCTTC	CASSLRAEGYGYTF
TRBV29-1	TRBD1	-	TRBJ1-1	TGCAGCGTTGAAGGGACAGGGATCACTGAAGCTTTCTTT	CSVEGTGITEAFF
TRBV19	-	-	TRBJ1-5	TGTGCCAGTAGTACGATACGGGACGTCAATCAGCCCCAGCATTTT	CASSTIRDVNQPQHF
TRBV27	-	-	TRBJ1-6	TGTGCCAGCAGCAGAACCAGTCGGTCTAATTCACCCCTCCACTTT	CASSRTSRSNSPLHF
TRBV5-6	-	-	TRBJ1-2	TGTGCCAGCCACCGCGTAGGACAGAACTATGGCTACACCTTC	CASHRVGQNYGYTF
TRBV6-6	TRBD2	-	TRBJ2-5	TGTGCCAGCAGTTACAGCGGGGGCGGACAAGAGACCCAGTACTTC	CASSYSGGGQETQYF
TRBV15	-	-	TRBJ1-1	TGTGCCACCAGCAGAGATGGTGGAGACACTGAAGCTTTCTTT	CATSRDGGDTEAFF
TRBV18	TRBD1	-	TRBJ1-5	TGTGCCAGCTCATTCTCCGGGACAGGGAGCCAGCCCCAGCATTTT	CASSFSGTGSQPQHF
TRBV5-6	TRBD1	many	TRBJ2-1	TGTGCCAGCAGCTTCCCGGACAGGTACAATGAGCAGTTCTTC	CASSFPDRYNEQFF
TRBV6-1	-	-	TRBJ2-3	TGTGCCAGCAGTGGACAGGGCACAGATACGCAGTATTTT	CASSGQGTDTQYF
TRBV30	-	-	TRBJ1-4	TGTGCCTGGACGGCGGACAGAGACTACCCACCAACTAATGAAAAACTGTTTTTT	CAWTADRDYPPTNEKLFF
TRBV5-4	TRBD2	-	TRBJ2-5	TGTGCCAGCAGCCCCGGACTAGCAGAGACCCAGTACTTC	CASSPGLAETQYF
TRBV6-5	TRBD1	-	TRBJ1-5	TGTGCCAGCAGTCGACAGGGGCATCAGCCCCAGCATTTT	CASSRQGHQPQHF
TRBV6-6	TRBD1	-	TRBJ2-2	TGTGCCAGCAGCCCCTTAACAGGGGGTACCGGGGAGCTGTTTTTT	CASSPLTGGTGELFF
TRBV5-4	TRBD1	-	TRBJ1-6	TGTGCCAGCAGCCCGGGACAGGGGGCACAATCACCCCTCCACTTT	CASSPGQGAQSPLHF
TRBV28	-	-	TRBJ1-5	TGTGCCAGCAGTTTATCCCTGAATCAGCCCCAGCATTTT	CASSLSLNQPQHF
TRBV27	-	-	TRBJ1-1	TGTGCCAGCAGCACATCTGGCCGGGGGCGCGCTGAAGCTTTCTTT	CASSTSGRGRAEAFF
TRBV29-1	-	-	TRBJ1-3	TGCAGCGTTAGCAGCTCTGGAAACACCATATATTTT	CSVSSSGNTIYF